The 9 T cell receptor beta chains listed next were all sequenced from one sample in a study of beta chain features in type 1 diabetes. The investigators reverse transcribed all of the isolated RNA, so they sequenced expressed TCRB transcripts. The repertoire was sequenced with immunoSEQ multiplex PCR; TCRdb's copy has only in-frame clones and lacks some. The data show 150,000 or so clones, with 11% seen just once and about 2% held by the top ten. The sequenced material came from central memory CD4+ T cells from blood. Receptors were obtained from a man aged 18 to 35 in good health.

The genes are TRBV7-9 and TRBJ1-2; tentative D call: TRBD1 (6 bases). The germline V and J ends were trimmed by 5 bases and 5 bases, with 15 bases remaining between them. Germline V gene sequence: CDR1 SEHNR, CDR2 FQNEAQ (reference sequence). The CDR3 sequence is 14 residues long. The CDR3 sequence: CASSTGQNRYGYTF. In DNA form, the CDR3 reads TGTGCCAGCAGCACCGGACAGAACCGGTATGGCTACACCTTC.

This clone was detected a few times. Distinct nucleotide sequences in the sample also encode this CDR3. The chain is built from TRBV5-1 and TRBJ1-6; a weak D match, TRBD1 (5 bases). Germline lookup yields CDR1 SGHRS and CDR2 YFSETQ. Trimming removed 4 bases at V and 3 bases at J, with 11 bases between. The CDR3 extends over 15 amino acids. The DNA of the CDR3 is TGCGCCAGCAGCGCTATCGGGGGCTATAATTCACCCCTCCACTTT. Translated, it gives CASSAIGGYNSPLHF.

A few counts support this clone. The rearrangement joins TRBV18 to TRBJ2-5; D is possibly TRBD1 (6 bases). The CDR3 consists of 15 residues. Trimming took 6 bases from V and 0 from J, leaving 14 bases between them. Germline CDR1 is KGHSH and CDR2 is LQKENI. CDR3 in amino acids: CASSKDSTYQETQYF. For the CDR3, the DNA is TGTGCCAGCTCTAAGGACAGTACCTACCAAGAGACCCAGTACTTC.

This clone turned up a few times. The J gene is TRBJ2-7, the V gene TRBV4-2; 10 bases align to TRBD2. Germline V CDR1 and CDR2: LGHNA, YNFKEQ. The CDR3 extends over 16 amino acids. J gave up 0 bases and V 5 bases, and 7 bases lay outside the gene matches. In DNA form, the CDR3 reads TGTGCCAGCAGCGCTCGGACTAGCGGCCTCTCCTACGAGCAGTACTTC. Translation gives CASSARTSGLSYEQYF.

This rearrangement joins TRBV2 to TRBJ2-7; no clear D gene. Deletions cut 8 bases from V and 7 bases from J, with 12 bases between. The CDR3 extends over 11 amino acids. Germline CDR1 and CDR2: SNHLY and FYNNEI. CDR3 region: CASELKAEQYF. The DNA of the CDR3 is TGTGCCAGCGAGCTAAAGGCTGAGCAGTACTTC.

The chain uses TRBV28 and TRBJ2-2; no firm D call. CDR3 length: 12 residues. V was trimmed by 8 bases and J by 2 bases, leaving 6 bases between them. In germline, CDR1 is MDHEN, CDR2 SYDVKM. For the CDR3, the DNA is TGTGCCAGCGGAATAAACACCGGGGAGCTGTTTTTT. This gives the protein CASGINTGELFF.

This rearrangement joins TRBV11-2 to TRBJ1-5; D may be TRBD1 (5 bases). V shed 5 bases and J shed 0 bases, with 11 bases lying between them. CDR3 size: 15 residues. In germline, CDR1 is SGHAT, CDR2 FQNNGV. CDR3 sequence (DNA): TGTGCCAGCAGCCTCGACAGCAATAGCAATCAGCCCCAGCATTTT. It translates to CASSLDSNSNQPQHF.

J is TRBJ1-2 and V is TRBV7-9; a weak D match, TRBD1 (5 bases). Germline CDR1 reads SEHNR; CDR2 reads FQNEAQ (reference sequence). The CDR3 is made up of 17 amino acids. Trimming cost V 2 bases and J 3 bases, with 19 bases left between them. CDR3 amino acids: CASSLLMMQTADYGYTF. DNA for the CDR3: TGTGCCAGCAGCTTATTGATGATGCAGACAGCCGACTATGGCTACACCTTC.

Worth noting for this clone: Relative to the germline gene, one junction end is altered; a read error may explain this. The rearrangement joins TRBV7-7 to TRBJ2-7; tentatively, D is TRBD1 (5 bases). In germline, CDR1 is SSHAT, CDR2 FNYEAQ (reference sequence). The CDR3 has 17 amino acids. CDR3 DNA: TGTGCTAGCAGCATCGCCTCCCTCAGGGTGTCCTTCTACGAGCAGTACTTC. Its translation: CASSIASLRVSFYEQYF.